This entry features one T cell receptor (beta chain) sequence. Sequencing used immunoSEQ multiplex PCR; TCRdb keeps in-frame clones, though not all of them. The sample lists over 30,000 clones; over 75% were seen once. This sample is part of a study of blood T cell repertoires in COVID-19. V was trimmed by 5 bases and J by 5 bases, leaving 14 bases between them. From germline, CDR1 is SGHVS and CDR2 FNYEAQ. The CDR3 spans 14 residues. V gene TRBV7-6 combines with J gene TRBJ2-3; a possible D gene is TRBD2 (5 bases). Sequencing input: peripheral blood. The clonotype was recovered from a man aged 80 or over with active or convalescent COVID-19. Here the CDR3 reads CASSGGGGGDTQYF. CDR3 DNA sequence: TGTGCCAGCAGCGGAGGCGGCGGAGGAGATACGCAGTATTTT.